The next 24 T cell receptor beta chains were all read from a single sample in a study of blood T cell repertoires in COVID-19 (dated by TCRdb to between 2020 and 2021). The library came from the immunoSEQ multiplex PCR assay. TCRdb limited this immuneACCESS table to in-frame rearrangements with V and J called. A share of clones is missing; checked studies link under half to unresolved V genes, and the rest is unexplained. This sample is represented by over 250,000 clones; about 89% of them were singletons. Over 2.5% of the sample belongs to the ten largest clones. Sequencing was carried out using PBMCs or T cells enriched from blood (not recorded which). The receptors were sampled from a woman in her late teens or twenties who had recovered from COVID-19.

The chain couples TRBV7-2 to TRBJ2-7; 9 positions agree with TRBD1. CDR3 length: 14 amino acids. V was pared by 6 bases and J by 4 bases, with 7 bases of the junction left unmatched. Germline-derived CDR1 and CDR2 are SGHTA and FQGNSA. CDR3 amino acids: CASSRETGGYEQYF. In DNA form, the CDR3 reads TGTGCCAGCAGTCGAGAGACAGGGGGTTACGAGCAGTACTTC.

The chain couples TRBV6-2 or TRBV6-3 to TRBJ2-5; D is undetermined. The CDR3 is made up of 10 amino acids. Germline V lookup: CDR1 MNHEY, CDR2 SVGEGT. The V gene lost 5 bases and the J gene lost 13 bases, with 11 bases spanning the gap. Written as DNA, the CDR3 is TGTGCCAGCAGTGGGCCTCGGCCGTACTTC. This sequence encodes CASSGPRPYF.

The chain combines TRBV7-9 with TRBJ1-1, with D perhaps matching TRBD1 (6 bases). The germline V gene has CDR1 SEHNR and CDR2 FQNEAQ (reference sequence). The CDR3 is made up of 13 amino acids. Trimming took off 7 bases at V and 3 bases at J, with 12 bases between the two ends. For the CDR3, the DNA is TGTGCCAGCAATTCAGGGGCGCACACTGAAGCTTTCTTT. This gives the protein CASNSGAHTEAFF.

This clone appeared a single time. V gene TRBV25-1 combines with J gene TRBJ2-1, with D tentatively TRBD1 (6 bases). The CDR3 is 15 amino acids. Germline loops: CDR1 MGHDK, CDR2 SYGVNS. Trimming stripped 3 bases from V and 3 bases from J, with 12 bases between. CDR3 loop: CASSDHRALYNEQFF. CDR3 DNA: TGTGCCAGCAGTGATCACAGGGCCCTCTACAATGAGCAGTTCTTC.

The chain has TRBV28 and TRBJ1-6, with 7 bases that match TRBD1. The CDR3 extends over 19 amino acids. Per germline, CDR1 MDHEN and CDR2 SYDVKM. Trimming cost V 6 bases and J 2 bases; bases outside gene matches: 16. The CDR3 region is CASRDLMDGTGAYNSPLHF. In DNA, the CDR3 is TGTGCCAGCAGAGACCTGATGGACGGCACAGGGGCCTATAATTCACCCCTCCACTTT.

The CDR3 reads CASSQAPGQGRINYGYTF. CDR3 DNA sequence: TGCGCCAGCAGCCAAGCACCGGGACAGGGTAGAATTAACTATGGCTACACCTTC. V gene TRBV4-1 combines with J gene TRBJ1-2, with TRBD1 matching 9 bases. J lost 1 base, V lost 1 base, and 10 bases had no gene match. Germline V CDR1 and CDR2: MGHRA, YSYEKL. The CDR3 is 18 residues long.

This chain uses TRBV5-1 with TRBJ1-1, with D maybe TRBD1 (5 bases). Germline V lookup: CDR1 SGHRS, CDR2 YFSETQ. This CDR3 comprises 13 residues. V dropped 3 bases and J dropped 3 bases, with 9 bases sitting between them. CDR3 coding DNA: TGCGCCAGCAGCTCCCAGGGTCACACTGAAGCTTTCTTT. Translated, it gives CASSSQGHTEAFF.

This chain connects TRBV19 to TRBJ1-1, with D possibly being TRBD1 (6 bases). V was trimmed by 5 bases and J by 0 bases, leaving 10 bases between them. CDR1 LNHDA and CDR2 SQIVND come from the germline V gene (reference sequence). This CDR3 contains 14 residues. The DNA of the CDR3 is TGTGCCAGTAGTTTTACAGGGATGAACACTGAAGCTTTCTTT. Translated, it gives CASSFTGMNTEAFF.

The V and J genes are TRBV5-4 and TRBJ2-7; weak D call: TRBD2 (6 bases). Germline V gene data show CDR1 as SGHNT and CDR2 as YYREEE (reference sequence). The germline V and J ends were trimmed by 0 bases and 5 bases, with 12 bases remaining between them. CDR3 length equals 14 residues. In DNA form, the CDR3 reads TGTGCCAGCAGCTTGGCCGGGGGTAGGAACGAGCAGTACTTC. Translating gives CASSLAGGRNEQYF.

The gene calls are TRBV4-2 and TRBJ1-1; D remains ambiguous. The CDR3 is made up of 16 amino acids. The V gene lost 4 bases and the J gene lost 1 base, with 16 bases spanning the gap. Germline assignment: CDR1 LGHNA and CDR2 YNFKEQ. The CDR3 DNA reads TGTGCCAGCAGCCTGAGGGTGAATGTATGGAACACTGAAGCTTTCTTT. Translation gives CASSLRVNVWNTEAFF.

This sequence joins TRBV5-4 and TRBJ2-2; 9 bases are a match to TRBD2. V shed 9 bases, J shed 0 bases, and the junction held 12 bases outside the gene matches. There are 17 residues in the CDR3. Germline CDR1 and CDR2: SGHNT and YYREEE (reference sequence). As DNA, the CDR3 is TGTGCCATCCAAAAGACTAGCGGTTACTCGAACACCGGGGAGCTGTTTTTT. Protein: CAIQKTSGYSNTGELFF.

The rearrangement links TRBV3-1 (or the pseudogene TRBV3-2) to TRBJ2-3; 9 positions agree with TRBD2. V shed 0 bases, J shed 6 bases, and the junction held 13 bases outside the gene matches. This CDR3 is built from 18 residues. The germline V gene encodes CDR1 LGHDT and CDR2 YNNKEL (reference sequence). CDR3 loop: CASSQESWIVAGVDTQYF. CDR3 nucleotide sequence: TGTGCCAGCAGCCAAGAGTCGTGGATAGTAGCGGGAGTGGATACGCAGTATTTT.

The chain is built from TRBV3-1 (or the pseudogene TRBV3-2) and TRBJ1-1, with 7 bases identical to TRBD1. The CDR3 is 14 amino acids. V gave up 8 bases and J gave up 10 bases; unmatched junction bases: 16. Germline CDR1 is LGHDT and CDR2 is YNNKEL (reference sequence). CDR3 amino acids: CASEPPGQSSRAFF. In nucleotides, the CDR3 is TGTGCCAGCGAGCCCCCGGGACAGTCAAGTCGAGCTTTCTTT.

This sequence joins TRBV10-3 and TRBJ2-2; tentatively, D is TRBD1 (5 bases). V lost 8 bases and J lost 1, with 11 bases in between. Germline V gene data show CDR1 as ENHRY and CDR2 as SYGVKD. The CDR3 has 14 amino acids. This chain's CDR3 is CAIAPQVNTGELFF. The CDR3 DNA is TGTGCCATCGCCCCACAGGTGAACACCGGGGAGCTGTTTTTT.

The rearrangement uses TRBV14 and TRBJ1-3; D possibly corresponds to TRBD1 (6 bases). CDR1 is SGHDN, CDR2 FVKESK, per germline. The length of the CDR3 is 17 residues. Trimming removed 1 base from V and 7 bases from J, with 20 bases in between. CDR3 sequence (DNA): TGTGCCAGCAGCCAAGGTCCCGGGACATTGGGGCGTAACACCATATATTTT. Translating gives CASSQGPGTLGRNTIYF.

The rearrangement joins TRBV5-1 to TRBJ1-2, with 9 bases lining up with TRBD1. The CDR3 consists of 13 residues. From germline, CDR1 is SGHRS and CDR2 YFSETQ. Trimming took 4 bases from V and 6 from J; bases not matched to a gene: 4. CDR3 in amino acids: CASSPRDRDGYTF. DNA for the CDR3: TGCGCCAGCAGCCCTCGGGACAGGGATGGCTACACCTTC.

This chain links TRBV7-9 with TRBJ2-2; 9 positions match TRBD1. Germline lookup yields CDR1 SEHNR and CDR2 FQNEAQ (reference sequence). The CDR3 consists of 17 residues. V lost 6 bases, J lost 3 bases, and 11 bases stayed unmatched. CDR3 loop: CASRHQLRQGDTGELFF. The CDR3 DNA sequence: TGTGCCAGCAGACACCAATTAAGACAGGGGGACACCGGGGAGCTGTTTTTT.

V and J are TRBV25-1 and TRBJ1-2; 7 nucleotides match TRBD1. Per the germline V gene, CDR1 is MGHDK and CDR2 is SYGVNS. The V gene end was trimmed by 2 bases and the J gene end by 7 bases; junction bases not matched to a gene: 1. There are 12 residues in the CDR3. CDR3 sequence reads: CASSEDRAGYTF. CDR3 DNA: TGTGCCAGCAGTGAAGACAGGGCTGGCTACACCTTC.

V usage is TRBV4-2 and J usage is TRBJ2-3; the D gene is possibly TRBD1 (5 bases). Trimming shortened V by 4 bases and J by 1 base, and 15 bases separated the two germline ends. The CDR3 runs 16 residues. The germline CDR1 and CDR2 sequences are LGHNA and YNFKEQ. The CDR3: CASSLDNLGGTDTQYF. The CDR3 nucleotides are TGTGCCAGCAGCCTAGACAATCTAGGGGGCACAGATACGCAGTATTTT.

This rearrangement joins TRBV21-1 to TRBJ2-7; TRBD1, as called in the table, went unchecked against the DNA. TRBV21-1 is deemed a pseudogene. The CDR3 is 14 residues long. This chain's CDR3 is CASSNLAVNYEQYF. DNA for the CDR3: TGTGCCAGCAGCAACTTGGCAGTCAACTACGAGCAGTACTTC.

The CDR3 DNA reads as TGTGCCAGCAGCTTTGCGACAGGGGGCTACGAGACCCAGTACTTC. Translation: CASSFATGGYETQYF. The V and J genes are TRBV5-4 and TRBJ2-5; TRBD1 matches at 10 bases. This CDR3 comprises 15 residues. In germline, CDR1 is SGHNT, CDR2 YYREEE (reference sequence). J lost 5 bases, V lost 2 bases, and 6 bases had no gene match.

This clone came up a few times. V usage is TRBV5-1 and J usage is TRBJ1-1; 7 bases are a match to TRBD1. With 0 bases clipped from V and 3 bases from J, the junction kept 8 bases outside the gene matches. Germline V gives CDR1 SGHRS, CDR2 YFSETQ. There are 16 residues in the CDR3. The CDR3 sequence is CASSLDVGGPYTEAFF. The DNA of the CDR3 is TGCGCCAGCAGCTTGGATGTAGGGGGCCCCTACACTGAAGCTTTCTTT.

In nucleotides, the CDR3 is TGCGCCAGCAGCCCCCCCGGGACAGGGGACGAGCAGTACTTC. Translating it yields CASSPPGTGDEQYF. V gene TRBV4-1 combines with J gene TRBJ2-7; 10 nucleotides match TRBD1. V trimming: 4 bases; J trimming: 5 bases; junction bases outside the gene matches: 5. From germline, CDR1 is MGHRA and CDR2 YSYEKL. The CDR3 runs 14 residues.

The chain carries TRBV14 and TRBJ1-4, with a weak D call TRBD1 (5 bases). CDR3 length: 18 amino acids. Per germline, CDR1 SGHDN and CDR2 FVKESK. V was trimmed by 4 bases and J by 8 bases, leaving 26 bases between them. The CDR3 spells CASSPHLRGAGLGEKLFF. The CDR3 DNA is TGTGCCAGCAGCCCCCACCTACGTGGGGCAGGGTTGGGAGAAAAACTGTTTTTT.